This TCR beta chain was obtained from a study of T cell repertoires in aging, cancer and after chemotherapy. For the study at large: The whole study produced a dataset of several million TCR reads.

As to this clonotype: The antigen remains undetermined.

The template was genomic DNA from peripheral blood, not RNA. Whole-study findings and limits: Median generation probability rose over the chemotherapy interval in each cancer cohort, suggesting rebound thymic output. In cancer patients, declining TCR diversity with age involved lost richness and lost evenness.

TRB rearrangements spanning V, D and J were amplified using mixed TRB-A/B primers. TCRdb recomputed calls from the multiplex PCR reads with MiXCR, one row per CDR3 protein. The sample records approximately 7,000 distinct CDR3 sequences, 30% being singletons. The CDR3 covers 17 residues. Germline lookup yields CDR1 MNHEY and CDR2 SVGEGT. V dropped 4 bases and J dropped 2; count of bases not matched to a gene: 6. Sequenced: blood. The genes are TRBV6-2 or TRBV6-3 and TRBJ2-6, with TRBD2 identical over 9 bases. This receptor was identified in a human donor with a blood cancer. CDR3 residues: CASSSRGGGAGANVLTF. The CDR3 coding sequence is TGTGCCAGCAGTTCCCGCGGGGGGGGGGCTGGGGCCAACGTCCTGACTTTC.